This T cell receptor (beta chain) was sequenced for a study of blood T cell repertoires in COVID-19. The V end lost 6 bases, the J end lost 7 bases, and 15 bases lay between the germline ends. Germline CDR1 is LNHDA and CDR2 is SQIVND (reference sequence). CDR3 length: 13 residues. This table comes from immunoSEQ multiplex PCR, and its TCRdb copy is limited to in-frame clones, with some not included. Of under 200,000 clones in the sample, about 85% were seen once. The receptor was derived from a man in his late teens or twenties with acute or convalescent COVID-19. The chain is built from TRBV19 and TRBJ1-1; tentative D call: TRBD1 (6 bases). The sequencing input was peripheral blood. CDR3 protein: CASSVKGGGEAFF. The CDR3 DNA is TGTGCCAGTAGCGTGAAAGGGGGTGGTGAAGCTTTCTTT.